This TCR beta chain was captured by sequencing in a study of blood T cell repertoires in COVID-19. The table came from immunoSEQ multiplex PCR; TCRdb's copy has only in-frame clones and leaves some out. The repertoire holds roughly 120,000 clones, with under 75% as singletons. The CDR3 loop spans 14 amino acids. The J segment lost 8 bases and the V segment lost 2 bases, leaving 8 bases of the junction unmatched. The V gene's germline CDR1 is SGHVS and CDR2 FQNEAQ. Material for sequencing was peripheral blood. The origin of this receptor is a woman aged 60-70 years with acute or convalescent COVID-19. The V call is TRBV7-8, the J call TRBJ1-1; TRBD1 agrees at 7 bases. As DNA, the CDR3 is TGTGCCAGCAGCTTAAGTTTAGGGGGCACCGAAGCTTTCTTT. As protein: CASSLSLGGTEAFF.